The 13 T cell receptor beta chains below all came from one sample that was sequenced in a study of blood T cell repertoires in COVID-19. Data came from immunoSEQ multiplex PCR; TCRdb stores just in-frame clones and leaves some out. Among around 270,000 clones listed, about 85% were seen once. The sample consisted of peripheral blood. These receptors were obtained from a man aged 60-69 years with acute or convalescent COVID-19.

The V gene is TRBV7-8, the J gene TRBJ2-5; 10 nucleotides match TRBD1. This CDR3 is built from 16 residues. The germline gives CDR1 SGHVS, CDR2 FQNEAQ. The junction had 13 bases not matched to a gene; V was cut back by 5 bases and J by 7 bases. The CDR3 bases are TGTGCCAGCAGCCCGCCTGGGACAGGGGAGCGTTGGACCCAGTACTTC. Encoded protein: CASSPPGTGERWTQYF.

V usage is TRBV10-3 and J usage is TRBJ1-1; TRBD1 matches at 9 bases. There are 14 residues in the CDR3. The V segment lost 11 bases and the J segment 3 bases; nucleotides outside the gene matches: 10. Germline V gives CDR1 ENHRY, CDR2 SYGVKD. CDR3 coding DNA: TGTGCCCACCGGGGGACAGGGCGGGACACTGAAGCTTTCTTT. This gives the protein CAHRGTGRDTEAFF.

This clone was found once. The rearrangement uses TRBV4-2 and TRBJ2-4; 13 bases map to TRBD2. The CDR3 totals 16 residues. Germline V gene sequence: CDR1 LGHNA, CDR2 YNFKEQ. V lost 6 bases to trimming and J lost 0 bases; unmatched junction nucleotides: 2. The CDR3 region is CASSGLAGEAKNIQYF. CDR3 nucleotides: TGTGCCAGCAGTGGACTAGCGGGAGAAGCCAAAAACATTCAGTACTTC.

This rearrangement joins TRBV5-4 to TRBJ2-1; D call uncertain. Trimming left V 5 bases short and J 6 bases short, with 21 bases between. Germline CDR1 is SGHNT and CDR2 is YYREEE (reference sequence). This CDR3 is 16 amino acids long. The CDR3 DNA is TGTGCCAGCAGTTTTTATAGTTCCCGCGATCTCAATGAGCAGTTCTTC. Translating it yields CASSFYSSRDLNEQFF.

V usage is TRBV30 and J usage is TRBJ1-2; a weak D match, TRBD1 (5 bases). Between the trimmed V and J ends, which lost 1 base and 2 bases, there was a span of 11 bases. CDR1 GTSNPN and CDR2 SVGIG come from the germline V gene (reference sequence). The CDR3 has 14 amino acids. The CDR3 sequence: CAWSDGWGNYGYTF. The DNA of the CDR3 is TGTGCCTGGAGTGACGGGTGGGGCAACTATGGCTACACCTTC.

J is TRBJ2-1 and V is TRBV10-3; TRBD2 matches at 9 bases. This CDR3 spans 13 amino acids. V shed 6 bases and J 6 bases; nucleotides not matched to a gene: 3. Germline CDR1 ENHRY, CDR2 SYGVKD. The CDR3 spells CAIRATSGNEQFF. The CDR3 DNA reads as TGTGCCATCAGAGCGACTAGCGGCAATGAGCAGTTCTTC.

The V call is TRBV6-2 or TRBV6-3, the J call TRBJ2-1; 9 bases map to TRBD2. CDR1 is MNHEY and CDR2 is SVGEGT in the germline V gene. CDR3 length: 16 amino acids. J was trimmed by 7 bases and V by 5 bases; bases with no gene match: 12. CDR3 protein: CASSNPGLAIRNEQFF. The CDR3 nucleotides are TGTGCCAGCAGTAACCCAGGACTAGCGATCAGAAATGAGCAGTTCTTC.

This clone was seen a handful of times. V usage is TRBV6-5 and J usage is TRBJ1-1, with a possible D match to TRBD1 (6 bases). The CDR3 contains 15 residues. Trimming took off 0 bases at V and 3 bases at J, with 11 bases between the two ends. Germline CDR1 reads MNHEY; CDR2 reads SVGAGI. The CDR3 coding sequence is TGTGCCAGCAGTTACTCCGACAGGTTCTACACTGAAGCTTTCTTT. This translates into CASSYSDRFYTEAFF.

This clone was seen just once. The gene calls are TRBV4-1 and TRBJ2-7, with 10 bases fitting TRBD2. In germline, CDR1 is MGHRA, CDR2 YSYEKL. The CDR3 has 14 residues. With V trimmed by 1 base and J by 3 bases, 0 bases remained unmatched. CDR3 in DNA: TGCGCCAGCAGCCAAGGACTAGCGGGCTACGAGCAGTACTTC. This encodes CASSQGLAGYEQYF.

This rearrangement joins TRBV7-3 to TRBJ2-7; 8 nucleotides line up with TRBD1. V lost 5 bases to trimming and J lost 8 bases; unmatched junction nucleotides: 5. Germline CDR1 is SGHTA and CDR2 is FQGTGA. There are 12 residues in the CDR3. In DNA form, the CDR3 reads TGTGCCAGCAGCATCGGACAGGGAAAGCAGTACTTC. The encoded protein is CASSIGQGKQYF.

The gene calls are TRBV27 and TRBJ1-1, with 7 nucleotides matching TRBD1. Per the germline V gene, CDR1 is MNHEY and CDR2 is SMNVEV (reference sequence). The CDR3 spans 14 residues. The J segment lost 4 bases and the V segment lost 10 bases, leaving 12 bases of the junction unmatched. CDR3 coding DNA: TGTGCCACCCGTCCGACAGGGACTGTCACTGAAGCTTTCTTT. It is translated as CATRPTGTVTEAFF.

This sequence joins TRBV2 and TRBJ2-5; 10 nucleotides line up with TRBD2. Trimming at V came to 3 bases and at J to 5 bases, leaving 0 bases not matched to a gene. The CDR3 sequence is 13 residues long. Germline loops: CDR1 SNHLY, CDR2 FYNNEI. The CDR3 bases are TGTGCCAGCAGTGATAGCGGGGGGGAGACCCAGTACTTC. This encodes CASSDSGGETQYF.

The chain uses TRBV7-2 and TRBJ1-6; 9 bases agree with TRBD1. The germline CDR1 and CDR2 sequences are SGHTA and FQGNSA. J lost 9 bases, V lost 1 base, and 4 bases had no gene match. The CDR3 is made up of 15 amino acids. The CDR3 loop reads CASSLGTGVSSPLHF. CDR3 sequence (DNA): TGTGCCAGCAGCTTAGGGACAGGGGTTAGTTCACCCCTCCACTTT.